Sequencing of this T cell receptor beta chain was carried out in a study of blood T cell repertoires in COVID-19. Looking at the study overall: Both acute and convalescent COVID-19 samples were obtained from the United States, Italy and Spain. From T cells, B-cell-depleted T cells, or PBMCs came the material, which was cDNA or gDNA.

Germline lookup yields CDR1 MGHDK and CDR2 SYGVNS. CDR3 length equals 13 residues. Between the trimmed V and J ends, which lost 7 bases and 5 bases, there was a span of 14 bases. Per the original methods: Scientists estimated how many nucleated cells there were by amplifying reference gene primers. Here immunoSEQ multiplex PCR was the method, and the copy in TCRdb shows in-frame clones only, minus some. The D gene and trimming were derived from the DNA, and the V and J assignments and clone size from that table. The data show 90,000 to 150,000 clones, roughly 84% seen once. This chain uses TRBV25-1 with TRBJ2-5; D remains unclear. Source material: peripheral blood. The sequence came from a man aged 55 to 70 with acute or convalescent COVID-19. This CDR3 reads CASTTPPPETQYF. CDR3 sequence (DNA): TGTGCCAGCACCACACCGCCCCCGGAGACCCAGTACTTC.